The sequence of this TCR beta chain was determined in a study of T cell clonality in common variable immunodeficiency. Study results and caveats: Patient heterogeneity in the CVID cohort limited correlations between repertoire features and clinical complications. CVID subjects shared fewer TCRbeta clones than healthy controls did. The cause of increased CVID clonality remains unclear without subpopulation sequencing.

This clone was picked up many times. As yet, its antigen is unknown. Sequencing ends 3 residues short of the CDR3 end; the germline J gene provides the rest. Control and CVID samples contributed equal amounts of genomic DNA. Produced via immunoSEQ multiplex PCR; TCRdb's table is partial and in-frame only. The sample yields tens of thousands of clones, without any singletons. The germline CDR1 and CDR2 sequences are SGHTA and FQGNSA. V lost 5 bases and J lost 7; bases outside the gene matches: 7. This CDR3 comprises 15 residues. The V gene is TRBV7-2, the J gene TRBJ2-1; 11 nucleotides align to TRBD1. Sequencing used peripheral blood mononuclear cells. The clonotype originates from a person between 18 and 70 years old in good health. CDR3 DNA (partial): TGTGCCAGCAGCACCGGGACAGGGGGTTGGAATGAG. Translation: CASSTGTGGWNE. The entire CDR3 is CASSTGTGGWNEQFF. The full variable domain, its missing parts supplied by reference TRBV7-2 and TRBJ2-1, is GAGVSQSPSNKVTEKGKDVELRCDPISGHTALYWYRQSLGQGLEFLIYFQGNSAPDKSGLPSDRFSAERTGGSVSTLTIQRTQQEDSAVYLCASSTGTGGWNEQFFGPGTRLTVL.